Each of the 5 T cell receptor beta chains below was sequenced from the same sample in a study of OX40 agonist ivuxolimab in advanced cancers. Repertoires were generated with immunoSEQ multiplex PCR, while TCRdb's copy carries only in-frame clones and drops some. Seen here are tens of thousands of clones, roughly 83% observed once, and the top ten hold approximately 13%. The sequences come from CD4+ or CD8+ T cells sorted from blood, collected in a trial of the OX40 agonist ivuxolimab. The receptors originated from an adult with an advanced solid tumor such as melanoma, head and neck, liver or kidney cancer.

The gene calls are TRBV21-1 and TRBJ2-7; the table's TRBD1 call for D was not verified on the DNA. TRBV21-1 is a listed pseudogene. The CDR3 loop spans 14 amino acids. The CDR3 sequence is CASSTRDISYEQYF. The CDR3, as DNA: TGTGCCAGCAGCACCCGGGACATTTCTTACGAGCAGTACTTC.

The chain carries TRBV5-1 and TRBJ2-7, with TRBD2 identical over 8 bases. Germline V gene lookup returns CDR1 SGHRS and CDR2 YFSETQ. CDR3 size: 14 residues. Trimming took 1 base from V and 6 from J; bases not matched to a gene: 6. CDR3 nucleotides: TGCGCCAGCAGCTTGAACGGGAGGGCTCGCGAGCAGTACTTC. Translation gives CASSLNGRAREQYF.

The V and J genes are TRBV6-6 and TRBJ1-2; TRBD1 might be the D (6 bases). Trimming took 7 bases from V and 2 from J, leaving 8 bases between them. Germline V CDR1 and CDR2: MNHNY, SVGAGI (reference sequence). The CDR3 is made up of 12 amino acids. The CDR3 coding sequence is TGTGCCAGCAAGGGGGGAAACTATGGCTACACCTTC. This sequence encodes CASKGGNYGYTF.

The rearrangement joins TRBV6-1 to TRBJ2-1, with 7 bases lining up with TRBD2. The length of the CDR3 is 14 residues. Trimming at V came to 3 bases and at J to 5 bases, leaving 4 bases not matched to a gene. Germline V gene sequence: CDR1 MNHNS, CDR2 SASEGT. In DNA, the CDR3 is TGTGCCAGCAGTGACGGCGGGGGACACAATGAGCAGTTCTTC. Translation: CASSDGGGHNEQFF.

The V gene is TRBV27, the J gene TRBJ2-3, with TRBD2 matching over 11 bases. V was pared by 5 bases and J by 7 bases, with 11 bases of the junction left unmatched. The CDR3 has 16 residues. Germline V lookup: CDR1 MNHEY, CDR2 SMNVEV (reference sequence). In nucleotides, the CDR3 is TGTGCCAGCAGTCCCCCTGGTAGCGGGAGGGCCCATACGCAGTATTTT. It yields the protein CASSPPGSGRAHTQYF.